This T cell receptor beta chain was retrieved from a study of shared clonotypes between healthy human individuals. Findings and limits, study-wide: A generally larger estimated richness was seen in naive subsets than in memory subsets.

The length of the CDR3 is 15 residues. From germline, CDR1 is SGHRS and CDR2 YFSETQ. V gave up 2 bases and J gave up 0 bases, with 11 bases separating them. Each donor was a Caucasian adult residing in Nashville, Tennessee. CD4+ cells underwent separation, giving CD45RA+ naive and CD45RA-negative memory subsets. As regards this clone: Its cognate antigen is unknown.

The assay was immunoSEQ multiplex PCR, and TCRdb's table has in-frame clones only and misses some. The sample gives 730,000 or so clones, approximately 75% of which show up once; approximately 1.8% is in the top ten. The source of this sequence is a woman aged 25 to 39 in good health. The rearrangement links TRBV5-1 to TRBJ2-5; D may be TRBD1 or TRBD2 (5 bases each). Sequencing input: memory CD4+ T cells sorted from blood. Subset reported: CD45RA-negative fraction. The CDR3 loop reads CASSFQGRYQETQYF. The CDR3 bases are TGCGCCAGCAGCTTCCAGGGACGGTACCAAGAGACCCAGTACTTC.